The present TCR beta chain was sequenced within a study of blood T cell repertoires in COVID-19. Measured with immunoSEQ multiplex PCR; TCRdb has only the in-frame clones, and not every one. The sample records 340,000 or so clones, about 86% being singletons. Between the trimmed V and J ends, which lost 0 bases and 14 bases, there was a span of 16 bases. Germline V gene sequence: CDR1 SGHAT, CDR2 FQDESV (reference sequence). This CDR3 is 13 amino acids long. The sequenced sample was PBMCs or T cells enriched from blood (not recorded which). The chain combines TRBV11-1 with TRBJ1-2, with D maybe TRBD1 (5 bases). The TCR sequence derives from a woman aged 40 to 50 with acute COVID-19. CDR3 region: CASSLATDSFHTF. The CDR3 DNA reads as TGTGCCAGCAGCTTAGCGACTGACAGTTTCCATACCTTC. The complete variable domain, with remaining parts taken from reference TRBV11-1 and TRBJ1-2, reads EAEVAQSPRYKITEKSQAVAFWCDPISGHATLYWYRQILGQGPELLVQFQDESVVDDSQLPKDRFSAERLKGVDSTLKIQPAELGDSAMYLCASSLATDSFHTFGSGTRLTVV.